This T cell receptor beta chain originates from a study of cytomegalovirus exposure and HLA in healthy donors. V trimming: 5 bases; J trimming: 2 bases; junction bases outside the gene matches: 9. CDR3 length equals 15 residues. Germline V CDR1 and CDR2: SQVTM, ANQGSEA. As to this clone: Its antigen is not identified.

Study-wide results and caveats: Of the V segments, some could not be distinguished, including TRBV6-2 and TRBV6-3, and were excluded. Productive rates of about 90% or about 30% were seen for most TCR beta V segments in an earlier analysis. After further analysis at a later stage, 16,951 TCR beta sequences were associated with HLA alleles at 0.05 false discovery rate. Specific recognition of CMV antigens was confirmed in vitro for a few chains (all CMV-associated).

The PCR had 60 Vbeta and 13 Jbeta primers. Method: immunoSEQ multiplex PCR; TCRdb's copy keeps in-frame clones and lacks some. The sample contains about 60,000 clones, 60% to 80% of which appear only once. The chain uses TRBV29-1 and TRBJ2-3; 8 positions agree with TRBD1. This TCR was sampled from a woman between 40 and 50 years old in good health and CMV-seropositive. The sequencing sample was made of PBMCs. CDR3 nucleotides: TGCAGCGTTTCGACAGGGGTGGTCAACACAGATACGCAGTATTTT. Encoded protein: CSVSTGVVNTDTQYF.